The 3 T cell receptor beta chains presented below share a single source sample, sequenced in a study of vaccination effects on CD4 cells after COVID-19. Their antigens remain unidentified. Ahead of sequencing, the ViraFEST assay grew antigen-specific CD4+ T cells using viral peptide pools. Isolating CD4+ T cells followed more than 9 days of culture. Recipients of the vaccine had no prior SARS-CoV-2 infection and negative nucleocapsid antibodies. The repertoire was sequenced with immunoSEQ multiplex PCR; TCRdb's copy has only in-frame clones and lacks some. This table has 65,000 to 85,000 clones, roughly 80% appearing once. The sequenced sample was CD4+ T cells from PBMCs cultured with SARS-CoV-2 spike peptides, obtained before COVID-19 vaccination. The source of these receptors is a human donor who received a COVID-19 vaccine.

The chain joins TRBV30 to TRBJ2-6, with unresolved D. Trimming left V 4 bases short and J 1 base short, with 14 bases between. The V gene's germline CDR1 is GTSNPN and CDR2 SVGIG (reference sequence). This CDR3 region has 16 residues. The CDR3 sequence: CAWKRLVGSGANVLTF. In DNA form, the CDR3 reads TGTGCCTGGAAAAGATTGGTCGGATCTGGGGCCAACGTCCTGACTTTC.

This chain joins TRBV25-1 and TRBJ1-2; D uncertain. Germline V lookup: CDR1 MGHDK, CDR2 SYGVNS. The CDR3 is 16 amino acids. The V gene lost 1 base and the J gene lost 0 bases, with 12 bases spanning the gap. CDR3 residues: CASSESSQPSNYGYTF. For the CDR3, the DNA is TGTGCCAGCAGTGAATCGTCCCAGCCCTCTAACTATGGCTACACCTTC.

This clone is a singleton in its sample. This chain connects TRBV12-5 to TRBJ2-6; 7 positions match TRBD1. The CDR3 consists of 15 residues. Germline CDR1 reads LGHNT; CDR2 reads FRNRAP. Losses at the gene ends were 6 bases for V and 3 bases for J; bases not matched to a gene: 5. CDR3 sequence: CASGLDRDGANVLTF. The CDR3 bases are TGTGCTAGTGGCCTAGACAGGGATGGGGCCAACGTCCTGACTTTC.